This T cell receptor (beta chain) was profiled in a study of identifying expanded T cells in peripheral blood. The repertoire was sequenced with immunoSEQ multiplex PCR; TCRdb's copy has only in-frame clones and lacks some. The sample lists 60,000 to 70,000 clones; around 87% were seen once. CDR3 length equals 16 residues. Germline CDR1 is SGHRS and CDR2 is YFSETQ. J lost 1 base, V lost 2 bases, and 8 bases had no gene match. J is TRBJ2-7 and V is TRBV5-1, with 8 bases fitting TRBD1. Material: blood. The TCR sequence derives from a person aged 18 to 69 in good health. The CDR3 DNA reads TGCGCCAGCAGCTTTAGGGACAGGATGAAATCCTACGAGCAGTACTTC. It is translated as CASSFRDRMKSYEQYF. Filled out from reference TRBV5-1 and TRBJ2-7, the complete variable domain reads KAGVTQTPRYLIKTRGQQVTLSCSPISGHRSVSWYQQTPGQGLQFLFEYFSETQRNKGNFPGRFSGRQFSNSRSEMNVSTLELGDSALYLCASSFRDRMKSYEQYFGPGTRLTVT.